The 2 T cell receptor beta chains listed next were all sequenced from one sample in a study of T cells in Graves' hyperthyroidism and ophthalmopathy (dated by TCRdb to the late 2010s). Libraries came from multiplex PCR. TCRdb lists the instrument as Illumina HiSeq 2000. TCR beta CDR3 regions were amplified from RNA transcripts. A first-round RT-PCR of the TCR CDR3 used the HTBI primer set with the Qiagen OneStep RT-PCR kit. TCRdb's own reprocessing of the public reads used fastp at Q25 and MiXCR and kept productive beta chains. Every entry covers one CDR3 protein and lists the most common genes and DNA from its rows. The sample yields roughly 420,000 distinct CDR3 sequences; approximately 14% were counted once. The ten largest clones represent roughly 8% of the sample. The sequenced material came from blood. These TCRs come from a woman aged 18-29 years with Graves' hyperthyroidism.

The count of this clonotype is one. The chain combines TRBV5-6 with TRBJ2-2; a weak D match, TRBD1 (5 bases). The germline gives CDR1 SGHDT, CDR2 YYEEEE. V lost 2 bases, J lost 3 bases, and 14 bases lay in between. CDR3 length: 16 amino acids. The CDR3 DNA sequence: TGTGCCAGCAGCTTTAGTTCCAGGGTGGACACCGGGGAGCTGTTTTTT. Translation gives CASSFSSRVDTGELFF.

This clonotype has ten or more counts. The chain has TRBV9 and TRBJ2-1; 8 bases agree with TRBD2. The CDR3 is made up of 15 amino acids. V lost 0 bases and J lost 7; bases outside the gene matches: 6. CDR1 and CDR2 from the germline V gene are SGDLS and YYNGEE. The CDR3 nucleotides read TGTGCCAGCAGCGTAGCTACGGGCGGGGGGAATGAGCAGTTCTTC. This gives the protein CASSVATGGGNEQFF.